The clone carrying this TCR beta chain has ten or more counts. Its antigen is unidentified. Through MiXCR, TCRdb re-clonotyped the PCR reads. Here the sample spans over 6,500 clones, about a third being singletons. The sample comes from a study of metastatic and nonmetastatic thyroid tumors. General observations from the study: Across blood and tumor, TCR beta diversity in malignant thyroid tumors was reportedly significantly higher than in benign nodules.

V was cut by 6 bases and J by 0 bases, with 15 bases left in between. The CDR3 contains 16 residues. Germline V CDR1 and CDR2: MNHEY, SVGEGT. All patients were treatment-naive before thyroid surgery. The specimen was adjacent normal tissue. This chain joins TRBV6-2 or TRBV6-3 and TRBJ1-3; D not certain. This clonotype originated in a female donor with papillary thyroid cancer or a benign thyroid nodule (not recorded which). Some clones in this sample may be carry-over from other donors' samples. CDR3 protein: CASRLTAGHSGNTIYF. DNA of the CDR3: TGTGCCAGCAGGCTGACCGCAGGCCACTCTGGAAACACCATATATTTT.